The 22 T cell receptor beta chains below were found in one sample sequenced in a study of OX40 agonist ivuxolimab in advanced cancers. Sequencing was performed with immunoSEQ multiplex PCR; in TCRdb, only in-frame clones are kept and a portion is missing. Of fewer than 75,000 clones listed, roughly 86% are singletons. This specimen consisted of CD4+ or CD8+ T cells sorted from blood, obtained in a trial of the OX40 agonist ivuxolimab. The receptors were sampled from an adult with an advanced solid tumor such as melanoma, head and neck, liver or kidney cancer.

This sequence joins TRBV18 and TRBJ2-1; TRBD1 matches at 9 bases. The CDR3 sequence is 16 residues long. With 2 bases clipped from V and 7 bases from J, the junction kept 9 bases outside the gene matches. Germline loops: CDR1 KGHSH, CDR2 LQKENI. As DNA, the CDR3 is TGTGCCAGCTCACCAGCGTGGACAGGGGTGGGTAATGAGCAGTTCTTC. This translates into CASSPAWTGVGNEQFF.

This rearrangement joins TRBV6-1 to TRBJ2-2, with D possibly being TRBD1 (5 bases). This CDR3 comprises 18 residues. V lost 3 bases and J 0 bases, leaving 17 bases between the germline ends. CDR1 MNHNS and CDR2 SASEGT come from the germline V gene. In DNA, the CDR3 is TGTGCCAGCAGTGAGGAAACCCAGGGATTCGCGAACACCGGGGAGCTGTTTTTT. Translation gives CASSEETQGFANTGELFF.

The chain combines TRBV4-1 with TRBJ2-7; D is undetermined. Trimming shortened V by 4 bases and J by 0 bases, and 10 bases separated the two germline ends. The CDR3 sequence is 14 residues long. Germline V CDR1 and CDR2: MGHRA, YSYEKL. For the CDR3, the DNA is TGCGCCAGCAGCCTGTTGGAAGTCTCCTACGAGCAGTACTTC. Amino acids: CASSLLEVSYEQYF.

The CDR3 protein is CASSASGTTYEQYF. The DNA for the CDR3 is TGCGCCAGCAGCGCGTCGGGCACAACCTACGAGCAGTACTTC. This chain uses TRBV5-1 with TRBJ2-7; D not resolved. V was cut by 4 bases and J by 2 bases, with 13 bases left in between. The length of the CDR3 is 14 residues. Germline V gene data show CDR1 as SGHRS and CDR2 as YFSETQ.

This chain links TRBV7-2 with TRBJ1-4; perhaps TRBD1 as D (5 bases). The CDR3 loop spans 15 amino acids. V was pared by 3 bases and J by 4 bases, with 12 bases between. Per the germline V gene, CDR1 is SGHTA and CDR2 is FQGNSA. The CDR3 loop is CASSFRDGFNEKLFF. DNA of the CDR3: TGTGCCAGCAGCTTCAGGGACGGTTTTAATGAAAAACTGTTTTTT.

The rearrangement joins TRBV5-1 to TRBJ2-5, with D perhaps TRBD2 (6 bases). The germline CDR1 and CDR2 sequences are SGHRS and YFSETQ. V dropped 4 bases and J dropped 4 bases, with 23 bases sitting between them. CDR3 length equals 17 residues. The CDR3 DNA sequence: TGCGCCAGCAGCACGGGGGTTCGTCGCGGGTGGGGAGAGACCCAGTACTTC. This translates into CASSTGVRRGWGETQYF. Full variable domain (missing parts from reference TRBV5-1 and TRBJ2-5): KAGVTQTPRYLIKTRGQQVTLSCSPISGHRSVSWYQQTPGQGLQFLFEYFSETQRNKGNFPGRFSGRQFSNSRSEMNVSTLELGDSALYLCASSTGVRRGWGETQYFGPGTRLLVL.

The gene calls are TRBV28 and TRBJ1-1, with D possibly TRBD1 on 6 matching bases. The CDR3 is 14 residues long. V was pared by 6 bases and J by 0 bases, with 11 bases between. The germline V gene has CDR1 MDHEN and CDR2 SYDVKM. The CDR3: CASRSTGLNTEAFF. In DNA, the CDR3 is TGTGCCAGCAGATCTACAGGGTTGAACACTGAAGCTTTCTTT.

This chain uses TRBV6-5 with TRBJ2-2; TRBD1 or TRBD2 may be the D gene (5 bases each). Germline V CDR1 and CDR2: MNHEY, SVGAGI. V lost 2 bases and J lost 2, with 6 bases in between. This CDR3 has 14 residues. CDR3 residues: CASSYGGNTGELFF. The DNA for the CDR3 is TGTGCCAGCAGTTACGGGGGAAACACCGGGGAGCTGTTTTTT.

This rearrangement joins TRBV15 to TRBJ1-5; a possible D gene is TRBD1 (5 bases). Germline loops: CDR1 LNHNV, CDR2 YYDKDF (reference sequence). The CDR3 has 15 residues. The V and J ends lost 9 bases and 4 bases respectively, with 19 bases between them. CDR3 sequence reads: CATRHGGGGNQPQHF. The CDR3 DNA sequence: TGTGCCACTAGGCACGGCGGGGGAGGTAATCAGCCCCAGCATTTT.

CDR3 nucleotide sequence: TGTGCCAGTAGTATATCTCCGGAAAATGAAAAACTGTTTTTT. Amino acids: CASSISPENEKLFF. The rearrangement joins TRBV19 to TRBJ1-4; D is ambiguous. CDR3 length: 14 residues. V shed 2 bases and J shed 5 bases, with 9 bases lying between them. CDR1 LNHDA and CDR2 SQIVND come from the germline V gene (reference sequence).

In its sample, this clone was seen once. The genes are TRBV7-9 and TRBJ2-2, with D possibly TRBD1 on 6 matching bases. Trimming removed 4 bases from V and 6 bases from J, with 18 bases in between. CDR3 length: 16 amino acids. CDR1 SEHNR and CDR2 FQNEAQ come from the germline V gene (reference sequence). The CDR3 protein is CASSSTSRGYPGELFF. The CDR3 bases are TGTGCCAGCAGCTCAACGAGCAGGGGTTATCCCGGGGAGCTGTTTTTT.

The gene calls are TRBV29-1 and TRBJ2-3, with 7 bases matching TRBD1. The CDR3 contains 14 residues. Germline lookup yields CDR1 SQVTM and CDR2 ANQGSEA. V gave up 1 base and J gave up 5 bases; unmatched junction bases: 6. CDR3 nucleotide sequence: TGCAGCGTTGAAGGTGTAGGGGGCGTAGATACGCAGTATTTT. It is translated as CSVEGVGGVDTQYF.

CDR3 sequence: CASSIEVVGGNSYNEQFF. The DNA of the CDR3 is TGTGCCAGTAGTATAGAGGTCGTGGGGGGTAACTCCTACAATGAGCAGTTCTTC. The chain uses TRBV19 and TRBJ2-1, with a tentative D call TRBD2 (6 bases). V lost 0 bases and J 0 bases, leaving 15 bases between the germline ends. The germline gives CDR1 LNHDA, CDR2 SQIVND (reference sequence). The CDR3 sequence is 18 residues long.

This clone was seen once. This CDR3 reads CASSLNWGAEELFF. Written as DNA, the CDR3 is TGCGCCAGCAGCTTAAATTGGGGGGCGGAGGAGCTGTTTTTT. The chain combines TRBV5-1 with TRBJ2-2; D may match TRBD1 or TRBD2 (6 bases each). The V and J ends lost 2 bases and 10 bases respectively, with 15 bases between them. Germline V gene lookup returns CDR1 SGHRS and CDR2 YFSETQ. This CDR3 comprises 14 residues.

The gene calls are TRBV6-1 and TRBJ1-2; D gene ambiguous. CDR3 length: 13 amino acids. V was shortened by 2 bases and J by 5 bases, with 9 bases between the two germline ends. CDR1 and CDR2 from the germline V gene are MNHNS and SASEGT. CDR3 in amino acids: CASSERGLYGYTF. The CDR3, as DNA: TGTGCCAGCAGTGAACGGGGTTTATATGGCTACACCTTC.

This chain connects TRBV27 to TRBJ1-6, with D uncertain. Germline lookup yields CDR1 MNHEY and CDR2 SMNVEV (reference sequence). CDR3 length equals 12 residues. V gave up 5 bases and J gave up 10 bases, with 9 bases separating them. CDR3 bases: TGTGCCAGCAGTGGAAGAAGGTCACCCCTCCACTTT. Protein sequence: CASSGRRSPLHF.

This clone has a single count. The J gene is TRBJ1-5, the V gene TRBV6-6; no clear D gene. This CDR3 has 14 residues. V shed 6 bases and J shed 0 bases, with 9 bases lying between them. Germline CDR1 is MNHNY and CDR2 is SVGAGI (reference sequence). CDR3 nucleotides: TGTGCCAGCAGCGGTTCCGATAGCAATCAGCCCCAGCATTTT. Encoded protein: CASSGSDSNQPQHF.

The rearrangement uses TRBV7-8 and TRBJ2-3; no reliable D call. The V and J ends lost 1 base and 0 bases respectively, with 11 bases between them. Germline CDR1 is SGHVS and CDR2 is FQNEAQ. The CDR3 sequence is 16 residues long. The DNA for the CDR3 is TGTGCCAGCAGCTTAGTTCCTTCAGCAAGCACAGATACGCAGTATTTT. Translated, it gives CASSLVPSASTDTQYF.

The chain links TRBV5-6 to TRBJ2-3; D gene uncertain. CDR1 and CDR2 from the germline V gene are SGHDT and YYEEEE. The CDR3 spans 15 residues. Deletions cut 1 base from V and 1 base from J, with 10 bases between. The CDR3 DNA is TGTGCCAGCAGCTTGTGGAGATTGCGCACAGATACGCAGTATTTT. Residues: CASSLWRLRTDTQYF. Supplemented by reference TRBV5-6 and TRBJ2-3, the full variable domain reads DAGVTQSPTHLIKTRGQQVTLRCSPKSGHDTVSWYQQALGQGPQFIFQYYEEEERQRGNFPDRFSGHQFPNYSSELNVNALLLGDSALYLCASSLWRLRTDTQYFGPGTRLTVL.

The V gene is TRBV6-6, the J gene TRBJ1-1, with unresolved D. V gave up 5 bases and J gave up 5 bases, with 9 bases separating them. The CDR3 length is 12 residues. Germline CDR1 reads MNHNY; CDR2 reads SVGAGI (reference sequence). The chain's CDR3 is CASSPEGTEAFF. The CDR3 DNA sequence: TGTGCCAGCAGTCCCGAAGGTACTGAAGCTTTCTTT.

V gene TRBV23-1 combines with J gene TRBJ2-7; D possibly corresponds to TRBD2 (5 bases). TRBV23-1 is known as an ORF, though its function is uncertain. The ends were cut back, 0 bases at V and 1 base at J, with 16 bases in the middle. The CDR3 spans 17 residues. The CDR3 DNA sequence: TGCGCCAGCAGTCAATCTGTCGGTTACGGAGGTTCCTACGAGCAGTACTTC. Translated: CASSQSVGYGGSYEQYF.

The chain joins TRBV5-1 to TRBJ2-7, with a tentative D call TRBD1 (5 bases). The CDR3 is 14 residues long. Germline V gene data show CDR1 as SGHRS and CDR2 as YFSETQ. V lost 0 bases, J lost 6 bases, and 13 bases lay in between. CDR3 nucleotides: TGCGCCAGCAGCTTGGTGGCAGGGCAGGCCGAGCAGTACTTC. This sequence encodes CASSLVAGQAEQYF.